These T cell receptor beta chains were read from a single sample in a study of beta chain features in type 1 diabetes. TCRdb keeps only in-frame clones here, not all; method: immunoSEQ multiplex PCR. Among almost 350,000 clones listed, roughly 21% were seen once. Sequenced sample: naive CD4+ T cells from blood. The receptors were gathered from a woman under 30 in good health. The CDR3 runs from the conserved cysteine through the conserved F or W. D genes are given only for firm matches. Clone size is not always given. Where it is, it says once, few, many or a class for expanded clones.

few	TRBJ1-2	.	TRBV14	TGTGCCAGCAGCCAAGACAGAAACTATGGCTACACCTTC	CASSQDRNYGYTF
.	TRBJ1-4	TRBD1	TRBV15	TGTGCCACCAGCCTCCGGGACAGCGAAAAACTGTTTTTT	CATSLRDSEKLFF
.	TRBJ1-2	TRBD1	TRBV4-2	TGTGCCAGCAGCCAGCAGGTGCGGGACAGAAACTATGGCTACACCTTC	CASSQQVRDRNYGYTF
few	TRBJ2-3	.	TRBV25-1	TGTGCCAGCAGTGAGGACACCCTTGTGGCAGATACGCAGTATTTT	CASSEDTLVADTQYF
few	TRBJ2-3	.	TRBV7-8	TGTGCCAGCAAGCGGCAGGCGTCTAGCACAGATACGCAGTATTTT	CASKRQASSTDTQYF
.	TRBJ2-2	.	TRBV7-7	TGTGCTAGCAGCTGGGGGGAGAACACCGGGGAGCTGTTTTTT	CASSWGENTGELFF
few	TRBJ1-5	TRBD1	TRBV16	TGTGCCAGCAGCCAGAACAGGGGGCTTAGCAATCAGCCCCAGCATTTT	CASSQNRGLSNQPQHF
.	TRBJ2-7	.	TRBV6-5	TGTGCCAGCAGTTACTCAGTAGCGGACCCCTACGAGCAGTACTTC	CASSYSVADPYEQYF
few	TRBJ2-2	.	TRBV4-1	TGCGCCAGCAGCCATGGACAGTTGACCGGGGAGCTGTTTTTT	CASSHGQLTGELFF
few	TRBJ2-2	TRBD2	TRBV6-5	TGTGCCAGCAGTTACTCGACTAGCGGGAACACCGGGGAGCTGTTTTTT	CASSYSTSGNTGELFF
.	TRBJ2-5	.	TRBV5-4	TGTGCCAGCAGCCCCCGGACAGCCCAAGAGACCCAGTACTTC	CASSPRTAQETQYF
.	TRBJ1-4	.	TRBV19	TGTGCCAGTAGTATCAGGGGAGGGGATGAAAAACTGTTTTTT	CASSIRGGDEKLFF
.	TRBJ2-6	.	TRBV5-1	TGCGCCAGCAGCCTCCGGGACAGCGGGCTCTCTGGGGCCAACGTCCTGACTTTC	CASSLRDSGLSGANVLTF
few	TRBJ2-7	.	TRBV7-2	TGTGCCAGCAGCTTCACCTACGAGCAGTACTTC	CASSFTYEQYF
few	TRBJ1-2	.	TRBV29-1	TGCAGCGTTGGACAGCTAGTTAACTATGGCTACACCTTC	CSVGQLVNYGYTF
.	TRBJ2-1	.	TRBV7-8	TGTGCCAGCAGCGCACGACAGCCGTGGAATGAGCAGTTCTTC	CASSARQPWNEQFF
once	TRBJ2-1	TRBD2	TRBV30	TGTGCCTGGAGTCGAGCGGGAACTCAGTTCTTC	CAWSRAGTQFF
few	TRBJ2-3	TRBD2	TRBV7-2	TGTGCCAGCAGCTTAAGGTTCTGGCTAGCGGGAGCAGATACGCAGTATTTT	CASSLRFWLAGADTQYF
.	TRBJ2-3	TRBD2	TRBV5-1	TGCGCCAGCAGCAGCGGACTAGCGGGAGGGCCAGATACGCAGTATTTT	CASSSGLAGGPDTQYF
.	TRBJ2-1	.	TRBV6-5	TGTGCCAGCACCCCCCGGGAACACAATGAGCAGTTCTTC	CASTPREHNEQFF
few	TRBJ2-3	TRBD1	TRBV10-3	TGTGCCATCGGTGAAGACAGGGTCGGTACAGATACGCAGTATTTT	CAIGEDRVGTDTQYF
few	TRBJ2-1	.	TRBV27	TGTGCCAGCAGCCAGCCGAGGGGGGCGACAGGGAACTACAATGAGCAGTTCTTC	CASSQPRGATGNYNEQFF
.	TRBJ1-1	.	TRBV14	TGTGCCAGCAGCCCATTGTTGACGACAGCCAGAGCTTTCTTT	CASSPLLTTARAFF
.	TRBJ2-5	TRBD2	TRBV6-1	TGTGCCAGCGGGGCGGGAGTCGTAGAGACCCAGTACTTC	CASGAGVVETQYF